The present entry profiles one TCR beta chain with its context. A read error likely explains this, since a far larger clone differs by one base. Sample time point: after trial treatment. Treatment indicated: LDRT plus nivolumab, ipilimumab, low-dose cyclophosphamide and aspirin (RACIN trial). Treatment combined nivolumab, ipilimumab, aspirin, low-dose cyclophosphamide and low-dose radiotherapy in a dose-escalation trial. The sample comes from a study of low-dose radiotherapy and immunotherapy resistance in tumors. Germline V gives CDR1 MDHEN, CDR2 SYDVKM. There are 15 residues in the CDR3. The V gene lost 7 bases and the J gene lost 10 bases, with 23 bases spanning the gap. First-strand cDNA relied on TRAV- and TRBV-specific primers spanning alpha and beta chains. TCR amplification involved 20 to 25 PCR cycles with a constant-region primer and V-primer adapter. TCRdb fed the reads into MiXCR, producing one record per CDR3 protein. The table lists nearly 60,000 distinct CDR3 sequences, around 23% of them singletons.

The material was PBMCs, obtained after low-dose radiotherapy plus immunotherapy. The receptor comes from a male donor with prostate cancer. The chain combines TRBV28 with TRBJ2-1, with TRBD1 as a possible D gene (5 bases). CDR3 loop: CASTVTVRSTYEQFF. In nucleotides, the CDR3 is TGTGCCAGCACCGTGACAGTACGCTCCACCTACGAGCAGTTCTTC.